The sequence of this TCR beta chain was determined in a study of OX40 agonist ivuxolimab in advanced cancers. Profiled with immunoSEQ multiplex PCR; TCRdb holds only in-frame clones, not every one. The data hold more than 65,000 clones, with more than 75% observed a single time. V lost 5 bases to trimming and J lost 0 bases, with 6 bases between them. There are 13 residues in the CDR3. In germline, CDR1 is KGHSH, CDR2 LQKENI. On this clone itself: Its target is unknown.

Findings of the study overall: Both blood CD4+ and CD8+ T cells showed clonal growth by week 6 at 0.1 to 3.0 mg/kg. Averaging showed that CD8+ T cells had more expanded clones than CD4+ did.

The chain carries TRBV18 and TRBJ2-3; weak D call: TRBD2 (6 bases). Sample: CD4+ or CD8+ T cells sorted from blood, taken in a trial of the OX40 agonist ivuxolimab. This TCR was sampled from an adult with an advanced solid tumor such as melanoma, head and neck, liver or kidney cancer. For the CDR3, the DNA is TGTGCCAGCTCAGGGACTAGCACAGATACGCAGTATTTT. It codes for CASSGTSTDTQYF.